The rows below give T cell receptor beta chains drawn from one sample of a study of blood T cell repertoires in COVID-19. Clones were sequenced by immunoSEQ multiplex PCR, and TCRdb holds only the in-frame ones, with some missing. The sample yields 200,000 to 250,000 clones, 84% seen once. Sequencing used peripheral blood. The receptor set was obtained from a woman aged 25 to 39 who had recovered from COVID-19. CDR3s include the opening cysteine and the closing phenylalanine or tryptophan. D genes are given only for firm matches. Not all rows give a size; the values are once, few, many and, for expanded clones, a class.

>15|TRBV5-4|NA|TRBJ2-3|NA
TGTGCCAGCAGCCCCACCTCAGGGTCGGCAGATACGCAGTATTTT
CASSPTSGSADTQYF
>16|TRBV5-1|NA|TRBJ2-2|NA
TGCGCCAGCAGCTTGGTGGTAGCTGAAAACACCGGGGAGCTGTTTTTT
CASSLVVAENTGELFF
>14|TRBV7-9|once|TRBJ2-7|TRBD2
TGTGCCAGCAACCTAGCGGCCCGATCCTACGAGCAGTACTTC
CASNLAARSYEQYF
>14|TRBV18|NA|TRBJ2-7|NA
TGTGCCAGCTCTTTTACCGCTACTGCCTACGAGCAGTACTTC
CASSFTATAYEQYF
>15|TRBV6-2/TRBV6-3|NA|TRBJ1-4|TRBD1
TGTGCCAGCAGTTCTCGGGACAGGGTTAATGAAAAACTGTTTTTT
CASSSRDRVNEKLFF
>16|TRBV12-5|NA|TRBJ2-7|TRBD2
TGTGCTAGTGCCCAAGTCCTGGGACTAGCGTATTACGAGCAGTACTTC
CASAQVLGLAYYEQYF
>16|TRBV6-1|NA|TRBJ2-2|TRBD1
TGTGCCAGCAGTGTTAGGACAGGGGAGGGAAGTGGGGAGCTGTTTTTT
CASSVRTGEGSGELFF
>12|TRBV12-3/TRBV12-4|once|TRBJ1-5|NA
TGTGCCAGCAGTACAGGCGAACAGCCCCAGCATTTT
CASSTGEQPQHF
>15|TRBV5-1|NA|TRBJ2-5|TRBD2
TGCGCCAGCAGCCCCGGACTAGCGGGAGTAGAGACCCAGTACTTC
CASSPGLAGVETQYF
>15|TRBV3-1/TRBV3-2|few|TRBJ2-7|NA
TGTGCCAGCAGCCGGTTGCAGGGAAGGGGTCTCGAGCAGTACTTC
CASSRLQGRGLEQYF
>13|TRBV28|NA|TRBJ1-2|TRBD1
TGTGCCAGTGACCAGGGGGCTCACTATGGCTACACCTTC
CASDQGAHYGYTF
>13|TRBV7-6|NA|TRBJ1-4|NA
TGTGCCAGCAGCTTGGCAGCTAATGAAAAACTGTTTTTT
CASSLAANEKLFF
>15|TRBV19|NA|TRBJ2-7|TRBD2
TGTGCCAGTAGTATCGGACTAGCGGGGGGCTACGAGCAGTACTTC
CASSIGLAGGYEQYF
>14|TRBV7-9|NA|TRBJ1-1|NA
TGTGCCAGCAGCTTAAAACAGGTGAACACTGAAGCTTTCTTT
CASSLKQVNTEAFF
>16|TRBV6-4|once|TRBJ2-7|TRBD2
TGTGCCAGCAGTGACTCGGCTAGCGGGATAATATACGAGCAGTACTTC
CASSDSASGIIYEQYF
>16|TRBV30|NA|TRBJ1-1|NA
TGTGCCTGGAGTGTTCCAGGGCGGGAAATGAACACTGAAGCTTTCTTT
CAWSVPGREMNTEAFF
>16|TRBV9|NA|TRBJ2-1|TRBD2
TGTGCCAGCAGCGTAGTTCCTGCGGGAGGCCTTAGTGAGCAGTTCTTC
CASSVVPAGGLSEQFF
>14|TRBV5-1|NA|TRBJ2-1|NA
TGCGCCAGCGCCGGCGGGGACTTCGATAATGAGCAGTTCTTC
CASAGGDFDNEQFF
>14|TRBV5-4|NA|TRBJ2-2|TRBD1
TGTGCCAGCAGCACACAGGGGGCTGGCGGGGAGCTGTTTTTT
CASSTQGAGGELFF
>16|TRBV11-2|NA|TRBJ2-1|NA
TGTGCCAGCAGCTTGATTGAAGGCAGGGGCCTCAATGAGCAGTTCTTC
CASSLIEGRGLNEQFF
>15|TRBV7-9|NA|TRBJ1-4|NA
TGTGCCAGCAGCTTAGGGCCCTCAGGGGATGAAAAACTGTTTTTT
CASSLGPSGDEKLFF
>15|TRBV5-8|NA|TRBJ1-4|NA
TGTGCCAGCAGCTTCACGGGAACCGTGGGGGAAAAACTGTTTTTT
CASSFTGTVGEKLFF
>14|TRBV7-3|NA|TRBJ1-3|TRBD1
TGTGCCAGCAGTCCACAGGGGGCGGGAAACACCATATATTTT
CASSPQGAGNTIYF
>16|TRBV27|NA|TRBJ2-7|TRBD2
TGTGCCAGCAGTTCCGTCTCTTGGGGGGGAACCTACGAGCAGTACTTC
CASSSVSWGGTYEQYF
>12|TRBV12-5|once|TRBJ1-1|TRBD1
TGTGCTAGTATTGAGCAACAGGGGAAAGCTTTCTTT
CASIEQQGKAFF
>14|TRBV7-2|once|TRBJ2-3|TRBD1
TGTGCCAGCAGCTCTACAGGGGGCTTTAGGACGCAGTATTTT
CASSSTGGFRTQYF
>14|TRBV19|once|TRBJ2-1|TRBD1
TGTGCCAGTAGTATGACAGGGGGCGAAAATGAGCAGTTCTTC
CASSMTGGENEQFF
>15|TRBV11-3|NA|TRBJ2-7|TRBD2
TGTGCCAGCAGCTTTTCCGGGACCGGGAGGGACGAGCAGTACTTC
CASSFSGTGRDEQYF